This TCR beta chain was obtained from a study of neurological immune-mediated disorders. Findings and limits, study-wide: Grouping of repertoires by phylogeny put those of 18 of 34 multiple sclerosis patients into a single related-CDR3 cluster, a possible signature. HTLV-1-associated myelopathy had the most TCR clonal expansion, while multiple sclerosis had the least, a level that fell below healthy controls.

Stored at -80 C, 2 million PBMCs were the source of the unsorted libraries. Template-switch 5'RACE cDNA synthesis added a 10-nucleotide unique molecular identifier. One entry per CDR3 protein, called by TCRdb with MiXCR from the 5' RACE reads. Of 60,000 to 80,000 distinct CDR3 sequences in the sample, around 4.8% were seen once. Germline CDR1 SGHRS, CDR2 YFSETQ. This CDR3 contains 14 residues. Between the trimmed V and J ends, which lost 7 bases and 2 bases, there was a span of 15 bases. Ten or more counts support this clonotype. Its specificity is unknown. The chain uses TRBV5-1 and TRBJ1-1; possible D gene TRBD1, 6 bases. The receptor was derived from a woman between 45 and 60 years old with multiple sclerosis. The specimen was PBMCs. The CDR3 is CASGPDSLNTEAFF. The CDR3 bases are TGCGCCAGCGGGCCGGACAGTCTTAACACTGAAGCTTTCTTT.